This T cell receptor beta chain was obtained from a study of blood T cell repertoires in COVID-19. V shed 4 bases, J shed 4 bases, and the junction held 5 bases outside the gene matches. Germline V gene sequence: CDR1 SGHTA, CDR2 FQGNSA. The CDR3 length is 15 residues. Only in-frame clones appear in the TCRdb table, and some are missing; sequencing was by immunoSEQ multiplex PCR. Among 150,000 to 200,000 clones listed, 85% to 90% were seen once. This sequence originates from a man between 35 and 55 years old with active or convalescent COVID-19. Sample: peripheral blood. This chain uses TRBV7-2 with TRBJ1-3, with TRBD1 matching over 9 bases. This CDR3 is CASSSGQGSGNTIYF. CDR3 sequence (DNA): TGTGCCAGCAGCTCGGGACAGGGTAGCGGAAACACCATATATTTT.